This entry lists 2 T cell receptor beta chains sequenced from one sample in a study of immune evolution from preneoplasia to lung adenocarcinoma. Libraries were prepared by immunoSEQ multiplex PCR; TCRdb keeps only in-frame clonotypes and omits some of them. The table includes 7,500 to 10,000 clones, about four fifths detected once. The sample taken for sequencing was FFPE lung adenocarcinoma in situ tissue. The receptors originated from a person of 80 years or more with lung adenocarcinoma.

V gene TRBV6-1 combines with J gene TRBJ2-7; possibly TRBD1 for D (5 bases). CDR3 length: 13 amino acids. V was cut by 4 bases and J by 3 bases, with 10 bases left in between. The germline CDR1 and CDR2 sequences are MNHNS and SASEGT. The CDR3 is CASSVQVNYEQYF. CDR3 nucleotide sequence: TGTGCCAGCAGTGTACAGGTTAACTACGAGCAGTACTTC.

The chain recombines TRBV7-2 with TRBJ1-6; D unclear. V was clipped by 3 bases and J by 9 bases, with 6 bases between them. CDR1 and CDR2 (germline): SGHTA, FQGNSA. The CDR3 is made up of 12 amino acids. The CDR3 sequence is CASSLVGSPLHF. CDR3 DNA: TGTGCCAGCAGCTTGGTGGGTTCACCCCTCCACTTT.